This TCR beta chain was recorded in a study of blood T cell repertoires in COVID-19. Study overall: From the United States, Italy and Spain came samples of acute and convalescent COVID-19.

Measured with immunoSEQ multiplex PCR; TCRdb has only the in-frame clones, and not every one. The table shows approximately 330,000 clones, with approximately 90% occurring only once. There are 14 residues in the CDR3. With 2 bases removed from V and 7 bases from J, the gap between germline ends came to 12 bases. Germline V gives CDR1 SGHRS, CDR2 YFSETQ. This clone was picked up a small number of times. What was sequenced was peripheral blood. This chain connects TRBV5-1 to TRBJ2-2; tentatively, D is TRBD1 (7 bases). The source of this sequence is a man aged 30 to 39 with COVID-19, enrolled during active disease. CDR3 nucleotides: TGCGCCAGCAGCTTCCAGGGGGGTAGCGGGGAGCTGTTTTTT. This encodes CASSFQGGSGELFF.